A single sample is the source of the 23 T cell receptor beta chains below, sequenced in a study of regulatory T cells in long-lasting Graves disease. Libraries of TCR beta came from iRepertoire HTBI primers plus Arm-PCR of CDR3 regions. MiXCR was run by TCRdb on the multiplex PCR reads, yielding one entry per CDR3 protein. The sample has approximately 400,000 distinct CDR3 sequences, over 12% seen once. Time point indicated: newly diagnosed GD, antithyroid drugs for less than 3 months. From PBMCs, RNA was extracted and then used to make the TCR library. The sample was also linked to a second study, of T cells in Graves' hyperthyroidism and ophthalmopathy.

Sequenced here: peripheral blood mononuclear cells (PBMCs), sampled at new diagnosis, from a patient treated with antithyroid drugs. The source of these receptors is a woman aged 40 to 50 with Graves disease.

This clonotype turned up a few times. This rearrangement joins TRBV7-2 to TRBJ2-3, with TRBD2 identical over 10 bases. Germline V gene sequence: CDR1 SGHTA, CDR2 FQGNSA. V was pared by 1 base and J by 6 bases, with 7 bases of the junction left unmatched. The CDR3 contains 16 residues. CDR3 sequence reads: CASSLVTSGIQDTQYF. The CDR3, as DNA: TGTGCCAGCAGCTTAGTAACTAGCGGGATACAGGATACGCAGTATTTT.

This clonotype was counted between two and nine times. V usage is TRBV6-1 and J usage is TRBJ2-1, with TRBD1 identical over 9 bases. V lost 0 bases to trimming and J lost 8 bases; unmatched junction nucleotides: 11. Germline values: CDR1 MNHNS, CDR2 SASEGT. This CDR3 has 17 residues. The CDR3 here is CASSEAIVTGGIDEQFF. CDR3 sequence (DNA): TGTGCCAGCAGTGAAGCCATCGTTACAGGGGGCATCGATGAGCAGTTCTTC.

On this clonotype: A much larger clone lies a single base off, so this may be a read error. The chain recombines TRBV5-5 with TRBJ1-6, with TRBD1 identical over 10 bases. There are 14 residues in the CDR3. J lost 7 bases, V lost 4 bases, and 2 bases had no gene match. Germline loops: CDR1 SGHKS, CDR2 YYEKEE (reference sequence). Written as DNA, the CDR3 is TGTGCCAGCAGCAGGACAGGGGGGAATTCACCCCTCCACTTT. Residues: CASSRTGGNSPLHF.

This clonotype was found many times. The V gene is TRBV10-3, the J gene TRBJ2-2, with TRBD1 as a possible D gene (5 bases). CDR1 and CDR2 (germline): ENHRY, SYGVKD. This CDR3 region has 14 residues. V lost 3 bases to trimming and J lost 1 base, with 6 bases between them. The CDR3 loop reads CAISDRVNTGELFF. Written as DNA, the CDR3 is TGTGCCATCAGTGACAGGGTGAACACCGGGGAGCTGTTTTTT.

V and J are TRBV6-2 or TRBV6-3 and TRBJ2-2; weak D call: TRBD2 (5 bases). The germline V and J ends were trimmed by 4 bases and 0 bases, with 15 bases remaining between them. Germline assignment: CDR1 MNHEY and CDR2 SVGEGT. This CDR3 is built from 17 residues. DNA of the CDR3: TGTGCCAGCAGTTTTCCCTCCTCGAGGGCGAACACCGGGGAGCTGTTTTTT. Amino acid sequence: CASSFPSSRANTGELFF.

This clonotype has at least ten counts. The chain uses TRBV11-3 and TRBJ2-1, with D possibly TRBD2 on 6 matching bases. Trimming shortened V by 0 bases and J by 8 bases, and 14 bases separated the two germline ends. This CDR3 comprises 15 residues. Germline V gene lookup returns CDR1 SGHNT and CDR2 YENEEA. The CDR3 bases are TGTGCCAGCAGCTTAGATAGCCGGGAGTGGGATGAGCAGTTCTTC. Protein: CASSLDSREWDEQFF.

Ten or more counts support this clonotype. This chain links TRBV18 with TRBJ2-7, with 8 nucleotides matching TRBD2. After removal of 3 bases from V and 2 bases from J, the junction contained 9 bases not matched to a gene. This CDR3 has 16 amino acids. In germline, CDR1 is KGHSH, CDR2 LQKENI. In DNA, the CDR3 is TGTGCCAGCTCACCTTCTTTCGGGAGGGTACCCTACGAGCAGTACTTC. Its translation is CASSPSFGRVPYEQYF.

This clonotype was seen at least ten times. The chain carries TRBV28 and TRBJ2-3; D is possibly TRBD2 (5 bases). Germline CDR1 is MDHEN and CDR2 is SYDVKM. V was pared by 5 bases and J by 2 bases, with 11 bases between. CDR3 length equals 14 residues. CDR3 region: CASSLLDYTDTQYF. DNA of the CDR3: TGTGCCAGCAGTCTCCTAGACTACACAGATACGCAGTATTTT.

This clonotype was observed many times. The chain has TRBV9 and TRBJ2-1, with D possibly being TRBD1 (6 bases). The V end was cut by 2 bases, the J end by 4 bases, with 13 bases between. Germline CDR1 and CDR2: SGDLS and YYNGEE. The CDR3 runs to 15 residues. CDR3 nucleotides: TGTGCCAGCAGCGTTGGGGACAACCTTTACAATGAGCAGTTCTTC. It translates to CASSVGDNLYNEQFF.

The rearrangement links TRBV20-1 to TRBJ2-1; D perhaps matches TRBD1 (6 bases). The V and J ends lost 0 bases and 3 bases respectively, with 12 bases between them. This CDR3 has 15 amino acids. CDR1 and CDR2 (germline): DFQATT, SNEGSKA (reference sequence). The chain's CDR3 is CSARDPGQNYNEQFF. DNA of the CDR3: TGCAGTGCTAGAGATCCGGGACAAAACTACAATGAGCAGTTCTTC.

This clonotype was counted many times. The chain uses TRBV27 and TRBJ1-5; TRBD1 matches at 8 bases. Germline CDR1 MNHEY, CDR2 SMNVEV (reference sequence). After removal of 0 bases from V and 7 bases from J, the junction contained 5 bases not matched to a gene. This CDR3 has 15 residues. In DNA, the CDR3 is TGTGCCAGCAGTTTATCCAGGGGGCTTTACCAGCCCCAGCATTTT. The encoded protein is CASSLSRGLYQPQHF.

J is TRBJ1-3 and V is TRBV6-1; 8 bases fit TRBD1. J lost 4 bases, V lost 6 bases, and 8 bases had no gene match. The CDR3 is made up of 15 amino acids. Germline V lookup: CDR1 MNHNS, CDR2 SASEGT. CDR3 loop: CASRPQGAIGNTIYF. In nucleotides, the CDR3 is TGTGCCAGCAGACCCCAGGGGGCTATAGGAAACACCATATATTTT.

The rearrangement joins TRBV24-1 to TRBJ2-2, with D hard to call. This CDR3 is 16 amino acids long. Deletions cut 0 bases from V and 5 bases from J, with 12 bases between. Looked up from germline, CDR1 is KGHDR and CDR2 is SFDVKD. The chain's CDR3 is CATSDLGRTGTGELFF. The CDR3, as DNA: TGTGCCACCAGTGATTTGGGTAGAACGGGTACCGGGGAGCTGTTTTTT.

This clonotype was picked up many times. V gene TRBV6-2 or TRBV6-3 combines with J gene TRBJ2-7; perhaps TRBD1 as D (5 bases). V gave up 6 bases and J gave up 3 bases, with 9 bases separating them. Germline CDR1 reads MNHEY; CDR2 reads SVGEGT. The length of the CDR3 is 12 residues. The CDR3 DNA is TGTGCCAGCAGAACCGACAGCTACGAGCAGTACTTC. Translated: CASRTDSYEQYF.

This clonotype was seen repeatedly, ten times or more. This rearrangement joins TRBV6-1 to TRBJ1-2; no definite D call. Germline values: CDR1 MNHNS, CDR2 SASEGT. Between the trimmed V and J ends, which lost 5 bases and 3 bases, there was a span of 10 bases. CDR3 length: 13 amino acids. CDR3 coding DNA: TGTGCCAGCAGTACGTACCGGGACTATGGCTACACCTTC. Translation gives CASSTYRDYGYTF.

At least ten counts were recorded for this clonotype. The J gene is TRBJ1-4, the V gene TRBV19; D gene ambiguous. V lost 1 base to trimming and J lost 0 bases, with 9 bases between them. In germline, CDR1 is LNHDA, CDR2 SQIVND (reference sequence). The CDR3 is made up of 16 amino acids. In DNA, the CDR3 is TGTGCCAGTAGTATAGTGGCCTGGTCAACTAATGAAAAACTGTTTTTT. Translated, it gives CASSIVAWSTNEKLFF.

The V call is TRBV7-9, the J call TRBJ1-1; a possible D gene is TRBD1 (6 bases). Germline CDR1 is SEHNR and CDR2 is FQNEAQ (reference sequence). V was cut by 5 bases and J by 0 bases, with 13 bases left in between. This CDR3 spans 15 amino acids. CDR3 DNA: TGTGCCAGCAGCCTACAGGGACTTATGAACACTGAAGCTTTCTTT. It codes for CASSLQGLMNTEAFF.

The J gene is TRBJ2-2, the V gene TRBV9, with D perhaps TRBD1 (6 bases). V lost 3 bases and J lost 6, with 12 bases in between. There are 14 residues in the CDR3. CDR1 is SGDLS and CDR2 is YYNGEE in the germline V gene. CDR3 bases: TGTGCCAGCAGCGCGTCGACAGGATCCGGGGAGCTGTTTTTT. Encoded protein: CASSASTGSGELFF.

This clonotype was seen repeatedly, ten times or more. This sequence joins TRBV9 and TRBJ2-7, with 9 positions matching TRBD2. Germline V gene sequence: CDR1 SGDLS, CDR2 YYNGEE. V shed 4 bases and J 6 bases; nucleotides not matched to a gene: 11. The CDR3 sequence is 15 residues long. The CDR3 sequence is CASSPNGLAGLEQYF. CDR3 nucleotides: TGTGCCAGCAGCCCGAACGGGCTAGCGGGACTCGAGCAGTACTTC.

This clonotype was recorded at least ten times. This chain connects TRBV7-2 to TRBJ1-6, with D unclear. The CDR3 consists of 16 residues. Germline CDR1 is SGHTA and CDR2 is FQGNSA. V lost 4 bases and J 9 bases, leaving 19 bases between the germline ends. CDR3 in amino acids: CASSSRKRGRASPLHF. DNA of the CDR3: TGTGCCAGCAGCTCACGCAAACGTGGGCGGGCTTCACCCCTCCACTTT.

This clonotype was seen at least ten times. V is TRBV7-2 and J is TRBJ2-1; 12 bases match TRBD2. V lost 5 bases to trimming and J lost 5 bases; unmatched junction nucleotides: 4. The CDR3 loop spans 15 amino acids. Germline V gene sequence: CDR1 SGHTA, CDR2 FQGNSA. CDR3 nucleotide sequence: TGTGCCAGCAGCCTAGGACTAGCGGGGCACAATGAGCAGTTCTTC. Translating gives CASSLGLAGHNEQFF.

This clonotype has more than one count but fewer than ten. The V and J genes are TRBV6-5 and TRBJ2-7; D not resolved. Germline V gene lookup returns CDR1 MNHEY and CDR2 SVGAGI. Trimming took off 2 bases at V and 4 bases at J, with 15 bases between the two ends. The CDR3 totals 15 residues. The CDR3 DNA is TGTGCCAGCAGTTACGGGCAGGATGCGTCGTACGAGCAGTACTTC. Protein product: CASSYGQDASYEQYF.

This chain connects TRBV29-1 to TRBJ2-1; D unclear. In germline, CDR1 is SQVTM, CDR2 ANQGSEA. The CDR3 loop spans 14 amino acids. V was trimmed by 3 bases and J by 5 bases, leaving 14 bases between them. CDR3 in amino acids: CSVDNSDFHNEQFF. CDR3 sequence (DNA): TGCAGCGTTGATAACAGCGATTTCCACAATGAGCAGTTCTTC.